This TCR beta chain was sequenced during a study of T cell responses to AZD1222 COVID-19 vaccine. V lost 0 bases to trimming and J lost 7 bases, with 18 bases between them. This CDR3 region has 16 residues. The V gene's germline CDR1 is SGHTA and CDR2 FQGNSA. Here immunoSEQ multiplex PCR was the method, and the copy in TCRdb shows in-frame clones only, minus some. In the table there are approximately 90,000 clones, approximately 91% of which are singletons. Concerning this clone: Its cognate antigen is unknown.

General observations from the study: Unmutated variant regions are reportedly targeted by nearly half of spike-specific TCRs. Repertoires were sampled only after the peak T cell response. Mostly white British, mostly female donors; authors suggested clonal diversity may be underestimated.

Material: peripheral blood, obtained 28 days after the second AZD1222 dose. The TCR sequence derives from an adult who received the AZD1222 COVID-19 vaccine. The V gene is TRBV7-2, the J gene TRBJ1-2, with D maybe TRBD1 (5 bases). The CDR3 sequence is CASSLAGDRAIGGYTF. The CDR3 nucleotides read TGTGCCAGCAGCTTAGCAGGGGATAGGGCGATTGGTGGCTACACCTTC.